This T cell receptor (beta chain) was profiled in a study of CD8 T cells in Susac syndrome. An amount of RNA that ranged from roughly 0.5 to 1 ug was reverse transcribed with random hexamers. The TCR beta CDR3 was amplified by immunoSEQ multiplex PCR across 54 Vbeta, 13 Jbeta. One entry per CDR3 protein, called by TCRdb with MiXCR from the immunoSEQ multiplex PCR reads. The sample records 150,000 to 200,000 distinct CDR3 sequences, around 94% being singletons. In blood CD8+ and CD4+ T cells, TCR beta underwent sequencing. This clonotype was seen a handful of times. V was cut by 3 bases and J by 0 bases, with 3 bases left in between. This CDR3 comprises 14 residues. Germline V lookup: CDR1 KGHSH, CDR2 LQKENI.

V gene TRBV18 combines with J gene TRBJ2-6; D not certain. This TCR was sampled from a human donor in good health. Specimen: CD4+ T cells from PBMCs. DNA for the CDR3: TGTGCCAGCTCACCCCGCTCTGGGGCCAACGTCCTGACTTTC. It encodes CASSPRSGANVLTF.